Each of the 7 T cell receptor beta chains below was sequenced from the same sample in a study of shared clonotypes between healthy human individuals (dated by TCRdb to 2018 to 2021). Library creation used the immunoSEQ multiplex PCR assay. Entries here come from immuneACCESS through TCRdb and include only in-frame sequences with V and J called. Some clones fail to appear in such tables; in the studies checked, an unresolved V gene covers under half of the shortfall, and the cause of the remainder is unknown. This sample is represented by around 700,000 clones; 60% to 80% of them were singletons. The top ten clones comprise under 2% of the sample. Input material: memory CD4+ T cells sorted from blood. The intended sense of this specimen's cell subset or site label: CD45RA-negative fraction. These receptors came from a woman younger than 45 in good health.

With regard to this clone: The identical CDR3 is also encoded by other nucleotide sequences in the sample. V is TRBV28 and J is TRBJ2-1, with D perhaps given as TRBD1 or TRBD2 (5 bases each). The germline V and J ends were trimmed by 4 bases and 0 bases, with 13 bases remaining between them. CDR3 size: 16 residues. Germline V CDR1 and CDR2: MDHEN, SYDVKM. The CDR3 spells CASSSPVGGSYNEQFF. As DNA, the CDR3 is TGTGCCAGCAGTTCCCCCGTTGGGGGCTCCTACAATGAGCAGTTCTTC.

The rearrangement links TRBV9 to TRBJ1-1, with D uncertain. Trimming removed 4 bases at V and 0 bases at J, with 13 bases between. The CDR3 sequence is 15 residues long. CDR1 is SGDLS, CDR2 YYNGEE, per germline. Written as DNA, the CDR3 is TGTGCCAGCAGCCCCCAACCGAACCTGAACACTGAAGCTTTCTTT. Amino acid sequence: CASSPQPNLNTEAFF.

The chain links TRBV30 to TRBJ1-1; D remains ambiguous. This CDR3 spans 13 amino acids. Per the germline V gene, CDR1 is GTSNPN and CDR2 is SVGIG (reference sequence). The CDR3 DNA follows: TGTGCTTTAAAACCTTACATGAACACTGAAGCTTTCTTT. It specifies CALKPYMNTEAFF. The whole variable domain, remainder taken from reference TRBV30 and TRBJ1-1, is SQTIHQWPATLVQPVGSPLSLECTVEGTSNPNLYWYRQAAGRGLQLLFYSVGIGQISSEVPQNLSASRPQDRQFILSSKKLLLSDSGFYLCALKPYMNTEAFFGQGTRLTVV.

This chain links TRBV19 with TRBJ2-2; 7 bases line up with TRBD2. This CDR3 region has 15 residues. V was clipped by 5 bases and J by 5 bases; unmatched bases: 8. The V gene's germline CDR1 is LNHDA and CDR2 SQIVND (reference sequence). In DNA form, the CDR3 reads TGTGCCAGTAGTGTCGGCGGGGGAAGGACCGGGGAGCTGTTTTTT. The encoded protein is CASSVGGGRTGELFF.

This chain uses TRBV29-1 with TRBJ1-1, with a weak D call TRBD1 (6 bases). The CDR3 totals 11 residues. From germline, CDR1 is SQVTM and CDR2 ANQGSEA. Trimming cost V 4 bases and J 7 bases, with 10 bases left between them. CDR3 DNA: TGCAGCGTTGTAGGGGGAAGTGAAGCTTTCTTT. Its translation is CSVVGGSEAFF. Combining the CDR3 with reference TRBV29-1 and TRBJ1-1 gives the whole variable domain SAVISQKPSRDICQRGTSLTIQCQVDSQVTMMFWYRQQPGQSLTLIATANQGSEATYESGFVIDKFPISRPNLTFSTLTVSNMSPEDSSIYLCSVVGGSEAFFGQGTRLTVV.

In its sample, this clone was seen once. The gene calls are TRBV28 and TRBJ1-5; 9 nucleotides agree with TRBD1. Per the germline V gene, CDR1 is MDHEN and CDR2 is SYDVKM. The length of the CDR3 is 17 residues. V was clipped by 2 bases and J by 4 bases; unmatched bases: 9. CDR3 amino acids: CASSLGGQGRTNQPQHF. The DNA for the CDR3 is TGTGCCAGCAGTTTAGGGGGACAGGGTCGAACAAATCAGCCCCAGCATTTT.

This clone was counted between two and nine times. The V call is TRBV28, the J call TRBJ1-2; tentatively, D is TRBD1 (6 bases). The CDR3 has 14 amino acids. Trimming stripped 3 bases from V and 5 bases from J, with 13 bases between. CDR1 MDHEN and CDR2 SYDVKM come from the germline V gene. The CDR3 region has the DNA TGTGCCAGCAGTTTCGGACAGTCGGTATATGGCTACACCTTC. Translation gives CASSFGQSVYGYTF.